A selection of T cell receptor beta chains follows, all from one sample in a study of T cell responses to AZD1222 COVID-19 vaccine. The table came from immunoSEQ multiplex PCR; TCRdb's copy has only in-frame clones and leaves some out. The sample yields 140,000 to 150,000 clones, roughly 91% seen once. This material consisted of peripheral blood, taken on day 0 of AZD1222 vaccination. These receptors originate from an adult in good health. Both conserved end residues are part of each CDR3. D genes are given only for firm matches. Only some rows state a clone size, as once, few, many or a class for expanded clones.

size,J,V,D,CDR3,DNA
-,TRBJ1-2,TRBV9,-,CASSASASTGSIGYTF,TGTGCCAGCAGCGCCTCGGCGTCGACAGGCTCTATTGGCTACACCTTC
-,TRBJ1-2,TRBV3-1/TRBV3-2,TRBD1,CASSQVTGVGYGYTF,TGTGCCAGCAGCCAAGTTACAGGGGTAGGATATGGCTACACCTTC
-,TRBJ1-6,TRBV27,TRBD1,CASSWDRNNSPLHF,TGTGCCAGCAGTTGGGACAGAAATAATTCACCCCTCCACTTT
-,TRBJ2-7,TRBV6-5,TRBD1,CASRKPGQGYEQYF,TGTGCCAGCAGGAAACCGGGACAGGGCTACGAGCAGTACTTC
-,TRBJ2-1,TRBV5-4,-,CASSHQSNNEQFF,TGTGCCAGCAGCCACCAATCCAACAATGAGCAGTTCTTC
-,TRBJ1-5,TRBV19,-,CASSRVPNQPQHF,TGTGCCAGTAGTAGGGTTCCCAATCAGCCCCAGCATTTT
-,TRBJ2-5,TRBV11-2,TRBD2,CASSLYSGRAGETQYF,TGTGCCAGCAGCTTATATAGCGGGAGGGCCGGGGAGACCCAGTACTTC
-,TRBJ2-1,TRBV2,TRBD2,CASSLTSGRLYNEQFF,TGTGCCAGCAGTTTGACTAGCGGGAGGCTCTACAATGAGCAGTTCTTC
-,TRBJ2-1,TRBV4-2,TRBD2,CASSQDQGSGLAVYNEQFF,TGTGCCAGCAGCCAAGATCAAGGTAGCGGGCTCGCGGTTTACAATGAGCAGTTCTTC
-,TRBJ1-2,TRBV18,TRBD1,CASSETGGDGYTF,TGTGCCAGCTCAGAGACAGGGGGCGATGGCTACACCTTC
-,TRBJ1-1,TRBV5-1,-,CASSLDAGNTEAFF,TGCGCCAGCAGCTTGGATGCGGGGAACACTGAAGCTTTCTTT
-,TRBJ1-2,TRBV5-4,-,CASKASGVGYTF,TGTGCCAGCAAGGCGTCAGGGGTTGGCTACACCTTC
-,TRBJ2-3,TRBV7-3,TRBD1,CASSRQGTHTDTQYF,TGTGCCAGCAGTAGACAGGGGACTCACACAGATACGCAGTATTTT
-,TRBJ1-1,TRBV5-1,TRBD1,CASSLSLGQGEAFF,TGCGCCAGCAGCCTGAGCCTAGGACAGGGTGAAGCTTTCTTT
-,TRBJ1-4,TRBV5-1,-,CASSPTGVGEKLFF,TGCGCCAGCAGCCCGACTGGGGTGGGGGAAAAACTGTTTTTT
-,TRBJ2-7,TRBV11-3,-,CASSPEEGSYEQYF,TGTGCCAGCAGCCCAGAGGAGGGCTCCTACGAGCAGTACTTC
once,TRBJ2-3,TRBV18,-,CASSQNSEDTQYF,TGTGCCAGCTCACAAAATAGCGAGGATACGCAGTATTTT
-,TRBJ1-1,TRBV6-5,TRBD1,CASRFYGQGGNAFF,TGTGCCAGCAGGTTTTATGGACAGGGAGGTAATGCTTTCTTT
-,TRBJ2-1,TRBV9,-,CASSVAGDSYNEQFF,TGTGCCAGCAGCGTAGCGGGTGACTCCTACAATGAGCAGTTCTTC
-,TRBJ2-3,TRBV2,TRBD1,CASSGDRAYTDTQYF,TGTGCCAGCAGTGGGGACAGGGCTTACACAGATACGCAGTATTTT
-,TRBJ1-1,TRBV6-5,-,CASRVLPEAFF,TGTGCCAGCAGGGTCTTACCGGAAGCTTTCTTT
-,TRBJ1-2,TRBV30,TRBD1,CAWSVLSGGFGYGYTF,TGTGCCTGGAGTGTACTGTCAGGGGGATTTGGGTATGGCTACACCTTC
-,TRBJ1-1,TRBV19,TRBD1,CASIHTWTGWNTEAFF,TGTGCCAGTATCCATACCTGGACAGGGTGGAACACTGAAGCTTTCTTT
once,TRBJ1-6,TRBV2,TRBD1,CASSGQGINSPLHF,TGTGCCAGCAGTGGACAGGGAATTAATTCACCCCTCCACTTT
-,TRBJ2-1,TRBV24-1,-,CATSGPTGSEQFF,TGTGCCACCAGTGGCCCCACTGGATCTGAGCAGTTCTTC
once,TRBJ2-3,TRBV5-1,TRBD1,CASSPPAGQGKTDTQYF,TGCGCCAGCAGCCCACCCGCGGGACAGGGGAAGACAGATACGCAGTATTTT
-,TRBJ2-2,TRBV19,TRBD2,CATKREGITGELFF,TGTGCCACGAAGCGGGAGGGAATCACCGGGGAGCTGTTTTTT
once,TRBJ1-2,TRBV5-6,-,CASSAIRRNYGYTF,TGTGCCAGCAGCGCAATCCGAAGGAACTATGGCTACACCTTC
-,TRBJ1-6,TRBV30,-,CAGGGAMHSPLHF,TGTGCCGGCGGGGGGGCGATGCACTCACCCCTCCACTTT
few,TRBJ1-1,TRBV6-5,-,CASSQGHGGTEAFF,TGTGCCAGCAGCCAGGGACACGGCGGCACTGAAGCTTTCTTT
once,TRBJ2-5,TRBV19,TRBD1,CASSTRQGLETQYF,TGTGCCAGTAGTACCCGACAGGGGCTCGAGACCCAGTACTTC
-,TRBJ1-2,TRBV5-5,-,CASSLQGPVGYTF,TGTGCCAGCAGCTTACAGGGTCCTGTCGGCTACACCTTC
-,TRBJ2-4,TRBV12-2,-,CASRLSHTGLKNIQYF,TGTGCAAGTCGCTTATCCCACACCGGGCTCAAAAACATTCAGTACTTC
-,TRBJ1-4,TRBV5-8,-,CASVYLEGRLNEKLFF,TGTGCCAGCGTCTACCTGGAAGGCAGGCTTAATGAAAAACTGTTTTTT
-,TRBJ1-5,TRBV7-9,-,CASSLETQPQHF,TGTGCCAGCAGCTTAGAAACCCAGCCCCAGCATTTT
-,TRBJ1-6,TRBV29-1,TRBD1,CSVGMTGLPGDPLHF,TGCAGCGTTGGTATGACAGGGCTCCCGGGGGACCCCCTCCACTTT
few,TRBJ2-7,TRBV5-1,-,CASSFQGSNYEQYF,TGCGCCAGCAGCTTCCAGGGTAGCAACTACGAGCAGTACTTC
-,TRBJ1-2,TRBV27,TRBD1,CASRKIQGLYYGYTF,TGTGCCAGCAGGAAAATACAGGGGCTCTACTATGGCTACACCTTC
-,TRBJ1-5,TRBV2,TRBD1,CASSPGQPNQPQHF,TGTGCCAGCAGCCCGGGACAGCCTAATCAGCCCCAGCATTTT
-,TRBJ2-7,TRBV6-6,-,CASSFPWTPTSYEQYF,TGTGCCAGCAGTTTCCCCTGGACACCTACCTCCTACGAGCAGTACTTC
-,TRBJ2-4,TRBV19,-,CASSTGRNIQYF,TGTGCCAGTAGTACAGGGAGGAACATTCAGTACTTC
once,TRBJ1-4,TRBV15,-,CATQGQLAEKLFF,TGTGCCACCCAGGGGCAGTTGGCTGAAAAACTGTTTTTT
-,TRBJ1-5,TRBV5-6,TRBD1,CASSGDRGRQPQHF,TGTGCCAGCAGCGGAGACAGGGGGCGTCAGCCCCAGCATTTT
-,TRBJ1-4,TRBV25-1,TRBD1,CASRGTGDEKLFF,TGTGCCAGCCGAGGGACAGGGGATGAAAAACTGTTTTTT
-,TRBJ2-7,TRBV7-2,-,CASSLVRLLGSEQYF,TGTGCCAGCAGCTTAGTTAGACTCCTCGGCTCCGAGCAGTACTTC
-,TRBJ1-4,TRBV5-8,TRBD1,CASTLRTGGEKLFF,TGTGCCAGCACCCTCCGGACAGGGGGAGAAAAACTGTTTTTT
-,TRBJ2-1,TRBV2,-,CASSEMGSNEQFF,TGTGCCAGCAGTGAAATGGGGTCCAATGAGCAGTTCTTC
-,TRBJ1-3,TRBV2,-,CASSEEGRSGNTIYF,TGTGCCAGCAGTGAAGAGGGACGGTCTGGAAACACCATATATTTT
-,TRBJ2-5,TRBV2,-,CASSVPGPQYF,TGTGCCAGCAGTGTCCCGGGACCCCAGTACTTC
-,TRBJ2-5,TRBV2,TRBD2,CASSIAGGQETQYF,TGTGCCAGCAGCATAGCGGGTGGGCAAGAGACCCAGTACTTC
-,TRBJ2-2,TRBV9,-,CASSAPPSTGELFF,TGTGCCAGCAGCGCACCCCCGAGCACCGGGGAGCTGTTTTTT
-,TRBJ1-1,TRBV5-1,-,CASSLDRANTEAFF,TGCGCCAGCAGCTTGGATAGGGCGAACACTGAAGCTTTCTTT
few,TRBJ1-2,TRBV7-8,TRBD1,CASSSQGGVYGYTF,TGTGCCAGCAGCTCTCAGGGGGGAGTCTATGGCTACACCTTC
once,TRBJ1-1,TRBV19,-,CASSIDPQVPTEAFF,TGTGCCAGTAGTATAGATCCCCAAGTTCCCACTGAAGCTTTCTTT
-,TRBJ1-6,TRBV10-3,-,CAISEVPLGSSPLHF,TGTGCCATCAGTGAAGTGCCCCTTGGAAGTTCACCCCTCCACTTT
-,TRBJ1-2,TRBV5-1,TRBD1,CASSQGTGGYGYTF,TGCGCCAGCAGCCAAGGGACAGGGGGTTATGGCTACACCTTC